This T cell receptor (beta chain) was identified during a study of T cell responses to AZD1222 COVID-19 vaccine. Study-level findings and limits: Donors, mostly white British, included more females; clonal diversity was possibly underestimated. Spike was spanned by vaccine-associated CD4 TCRs, which were dominant at 160-218 and 743-854. None of the repertoires were sampled until the peak T cell response had passed. Only six individuals given AZD1222 were seropositive at baseline.

Regarding this clone: Its antigen is currently unknown.

V lost 1 base and J lost 5, with 15 bases in between. The CDR3 runs 15 residues. The germline V gene has CDR1 SGHNT and CDR2 YYREEE (reference sequence). TCRdb keeps only in-frame clones here, not all; method: immunoSEQ multiplex PCR. The sample records approximately 270,000 clones, almost 95% being singletons. This sequence originates from an adult who received the AZD1222 COVID-19 vaccine. Here the sequenced sample was peripheral blood, taken 28 days after the second AZD1222 dose. The chain uses TRBV5-4 and TRBJ1-2; a possible D gene is TRBD1 (5 bases). In nucleotides, the CDR3 is TGTGCCAGCAGCTTGATAGGCAGGGAGGAGTATGGCTACACCTTC. This encodes CASSLIGREEYGYTF.